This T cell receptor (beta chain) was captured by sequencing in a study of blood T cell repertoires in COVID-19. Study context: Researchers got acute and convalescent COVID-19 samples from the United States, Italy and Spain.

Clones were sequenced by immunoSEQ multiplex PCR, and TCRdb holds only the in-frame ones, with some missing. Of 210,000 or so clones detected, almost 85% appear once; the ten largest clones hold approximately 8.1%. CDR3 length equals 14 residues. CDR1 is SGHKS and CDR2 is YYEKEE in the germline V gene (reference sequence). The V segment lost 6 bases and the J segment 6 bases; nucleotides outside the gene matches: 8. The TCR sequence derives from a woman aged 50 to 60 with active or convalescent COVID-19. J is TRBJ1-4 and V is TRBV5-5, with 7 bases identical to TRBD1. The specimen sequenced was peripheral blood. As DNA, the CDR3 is TGTGCCAGCACCCCGACAGGGCGGGATGAAAAACTGTTTTTT. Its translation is CASTPTGRDEKLFF.